The T cell receptor beta chain under discussion was sequenced for a study of metastatic and nonmetastatic thyroid tumors. Turning to the study itself: Malignant and benign thyroid patients had repertoires compared in peripheral blood and tumor or nodule tissue. Study-wide points: Malignant tumors reportedly showed significantly higher TCR beta diversity than benign nodules in both blood and tumor.

Every patient underwent thyroid surgery untreated. V lost 8 bases and J 7 bases, leaving 30 bases between the germline ends. CDR1 is MNHNS, CDR2 SASEGT, per germline. The CDR3 runs to 17 residues. Regarding this clone: No antigen is known for it.

Per the original methods: To classify distant metastasis in papillary thyroid cancer, a model was built from CDR3 differences across clinicopathological groups. Using MiXCR, TCRdb reanalyzed the PCR reads. The V and J calls and clone size come from TCRdb's table, not from the authors' own analysis. The profile shows fewer than 70,000 clones, 25% to 35% of them singletons. The chain uses TRBV6-1 and TRBJ2-7; D perhaps matches TRBD2 (9 bases). Sample: blood. This clonotype was sampled from a female donor with papillary thyroid cancer or a benign thyroid nodule (not recorded which). Some clones in this sample may be carry-over from other donors' samples. Here the CDR3 DNA reads TGTGCCAGCCCCGGCCAGGGGGCCGTGCGGGAGGGTGGTGAGCAGTACTTC. It encodes CASPGQGAVREGGEQYF.